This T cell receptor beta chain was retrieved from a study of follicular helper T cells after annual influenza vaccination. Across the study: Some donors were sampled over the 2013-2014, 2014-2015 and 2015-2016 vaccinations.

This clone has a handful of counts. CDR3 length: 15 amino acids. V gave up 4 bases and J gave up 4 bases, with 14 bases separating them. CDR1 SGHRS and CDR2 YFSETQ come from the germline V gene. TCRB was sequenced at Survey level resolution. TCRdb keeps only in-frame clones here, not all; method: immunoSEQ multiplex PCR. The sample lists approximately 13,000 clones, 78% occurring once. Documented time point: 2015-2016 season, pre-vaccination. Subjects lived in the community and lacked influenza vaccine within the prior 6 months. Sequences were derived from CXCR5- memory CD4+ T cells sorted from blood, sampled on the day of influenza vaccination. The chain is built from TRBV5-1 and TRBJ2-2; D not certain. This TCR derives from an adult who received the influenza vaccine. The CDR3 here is CASSQPPRLTGELFF. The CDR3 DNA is TGCGCCAGCAGCCAACCCCCGCGTCTCACCGGGGAGCTGTTTTTT.